The rows below give T cell receptor beta chains drawn from one sample of a study of shared clonotypes between healthy human individuals. The protocol was immunoSEQ multiplex PCR, while the TCRdb copy is restricted to in-frame clones and leaves out a portion. Of approximately 2,000,000 clones in the sample, about 93% were seen once. The sequenced sample consisted of naive CD8+ T cells from PBMCs. These receptors were obtained from a young man in good health. Some clones in this sample may be carry-over from other donors' samples. Each CDR3 is given with its conserved first and last residue. The D gene is left open where the match is weak. A row's size may be missing; if present it is once, few, many or a size class.

CASSEGFGGANYGYTF,TGTGCCAGCAGTGAAGGGTTTGGGGGTGCAAACTATGGCTACACCTTC,TRBJ1-2,NA,TRBV6-1,NA
CASSSLAGFTDTQYF,TGTGCCAGCAGCTCGCTAGCGGGATTCACAGATACGCAGTATTTT,TRBJ2-3,NA,TRBV7-9,TRBD2
CASSRGASGRLSTDTQYF,TGTGCCAGCAGCAGGGGGGCTAGCGGGAGGTTAAGCACAGATACGCAGTATTTT,TRBJ2-3,NA,TRBV9,TRBD2
CSVEGLPVDEQFF,TGCAGCGTTGAGGGACTACCGGTCGATGAGCAGTTCTTC,TRBJ2-1,once,TRBV29-1,TRBD2
CASSFGVAYTEAFF,TGTGCCAGCAGTTTCGGGGTCGCGTACACTGAAGCTTTCTTT,TRBJ1-1,NA,TRBV28,NA
CAWSVKAVNTEAFF,TGTGCCTGGAGTGTTAAGGCGGTGAACACTGAAGCTTTCTTT,TRBJ1-1,NA,TRBV30,NA
CASSIGQAYQPQHF,TGTGCCAGCAGCATCGGACAGGCCTATCAGCCCCAGCATTTT,TRBJ1-5,NA,TRBV5-6,TRBD1
CASSGRGTASYEQYF,TGTGCCAGCAGTGGGCGTGGGACGGCCTCCTACGAGCAGTACTTC,TRBJ2-7,NA,TRBV6-1,NA
CASSVVGLSGIYNEQFF,TGTGCCAGCAGCGTAGTAGGGCTGAGCGGGATATACAATGAGCAGTTCTTC,TRBJ2-1,NA,TRBV9,TRBD2
CASSLYPSGTIQETQYF,TGTGCCAGCAGTTTGTACCCTTCTGGGACGATCCAAGAGACCCAGTACTTC,TRBJ2-5,NA,TRBV28,NA
CASSWGTSGDNEQFF,TGTGCCAGCAGCTGGGGGACTAGCGGGGACAATGAGCAGTTCTTC,TRBJ2-1,NA,TRBV7-9,TRBD2
CASSLWGLGSNQPQHF,TGTGCCAGCAGCTTATGGGGACTGGGAAGCAATCAGCCCCAGCATTTT,TRBJ1-5,NA,TRBV7-2,NA
CASSLGAHEQYF,TGTGCCAGCAGCTTGGGAGCCCACGAGCAGTACTTC,TRBJ2-7,once,TRBV5-6,NA
CASSLKSAGELFF,TGTGCCAGCAGCTTAAAGTCCGCCGGGGAGCTGTTTTTT,TRBJ2-2,NA,TRBV7-9,NA
CASSLGFSTNEKLFF,TGTGCCAGCAGCTTAGGGTTTAGCACTAATGAAAAACTGTTTTTT,TRBJ1-4,NA,TRBV7-6,NA
CASRTMQSYEQYF,TGCGCCAGCCGTACCATGCAGTCCTACGAGCAGTACTTC,TRBJ2-7,NA,TRBV5-1,NA
CASSLTGIGVGEQYF,TGTGCCAGCAGTCTAACAGGGATTGGGGTAGGCGAGCAGTACTTC,TRBJ2-7,NA,TRBV28,NA
CASSPVRNSYNEQFF,TGTGCCAGCAGCCCCGTCCGGAATTCCTACAATGAGCAGTTCTTC,TRBJ2-1,NA,TRBV7-9,NA
CASSPRVFPAEKLFF,TGTGCCAGCAGCCCCCGCGTATTTCCTGCTGAAAAACTGTTTTTT,TRBJ1-4,NA,TRBV7-9,NA
CASSPLRGNEQFF,TGTGCCAGCAGTCCTTTAAGGGGCAATGAGCAGTTCTTC,TRBJ2-1,NA,TRBV7-2,NA
CASSGGQGFTGGELFF,TGTGCCAGCAGCGGGGGACAGGGATTTACGGGCGGGGAGCTGTTTTTT,TRBJ2-2,NA,TRBV9,TRBD1
CASSLREAGLVGEAFF,TGTGCCAGCAGCCTTCGGGAAGCCGGGCTTGTAGGTGAAGCTTTCTTT,TRBJ1-1,NA,TRBV28,NA
CASSPTSGKGETQYF,TGTGCCAGCAGCCCGACTAGCGGGAAGGGAGAGACCCAGTACTTC,TRBJ2-5,NA,TRBV27,TRBD2
CASSSRIKTYEQYF,TGTGCCAGCAGCTCTCGTATCAAGACCTACGAGCAGTACTTC,TRBJ2-7,NA,TRBV5-5,NA
CASSMDRGLSGYTF,TGTGCCAGCAGCATGGACAGGGGGTTGTCTGGCTACACCTTC,TRBJ1-2,NA,TRBV9,TRBD1
CASSFSGDLSYEQYF,TGTGCCAGCAGTTTTTCAGGGGACCTCTCCTACGAGCAGTACTTC,TRBJ2-7,NA,TRBV28,NA
CASRDGLRGYEQYF,TGTGCCAGCAGAGACGGCCTCAGGGGCTACGAGCAGTACTTC,TRBJ2-7,NA,TRBV5-4,NA
CASSPIWGPNQPQHF,TGCGCCAGCAGCCCAATCTGGGGCCCTAATCAGCCCCAGCATTTT,TRBJ1-5,NA,TRBV4-3,NA
CASNDREDPREQYF,TGTGCCAGTAACGACCGGGAGGACCCAAGGGAGCAGTACTTC,TRBJ2-7,NA,TRBV19,TRBD2
CASRKDSSYEQYF,TGTGCCAGCAGGAAGGACAGCTCCTACGAGCAGTACTTC,TRBJ2-7,NA,TRBV7-9,NA
CASPPLQSRDPQGQDTQYF,TGCGCCAGCCCCCCCCTACAGAGCCGGGACCCACAGGGGCAAGATACGCAGTATTTT,TRBJ2-3,NA,TRBV10-2,TRBD1
CASRKAGRNTGELFF,TGTGCCAGCAGAAAAGCGGGGCGAAACACCGGGGAGCTGTTTTTT,TRBJ2-2,NA,TRBV7-9,TRBD2
CSVPGQGGGYTF,TGCAGCGTACCCGGACAGGGAGGGGGCTACACCTTC,TRBJ1-2,few,TRBV29-1,TRBD1
CASRGGSGRADTQYF,TGTGCCAGCCGTGGAGGTAGCGGGAGGGCAGATACGCAGTATTTT,TRBJ2-3,NA,TRBV7-9,TRBD2
CASSSPPNQETQYF,TGTGCCAGCAGCTCCCCCCCGAACCAAGAGACCCAGTACTTC,TRBJ2-5,NA,TRBV6-4,NA
CASGPLGQGTYEQYF,TGTGCCAGCGGTCCTCTTGGACAGGGGACGTACGAGCAGTACTTC,TRBJ2-7,NA,TRBV27,TRBD1
CANGSVVVTYEQYF,TGTGCCAACGGGTCCGTTGTGGTTACCTACGAGCAGTACTTC,TRBJ2-7,NA,TRBV21-1,NA
CASSVNLREGSTDTQYF,TGTGCCAGCAGCGTTAATTTACGGGAGGGTAGCACAGATACGCAGTATTTT,TRBJ2-3,NA,TRBV9,TRBD2
CASSPIRTSGKGEQFF,TGTGCCAGCAGCCCCATAAGGACTAGCGGGAAGGGTGAGCAGTTCTTC,TRBJ2-1,NA,TRBV9,TRBD2
CASSLRRGFATNEKLFF,TGTGCCAGCAGCCTAAGGAGAGGTTTCGCAACTAATGAAAAACTGTTTTTT,TRBJ1-4,NA,TRBV7-8,NA
CASLQGTEAFF,TGTGCCAGCCTACAGGGCACTGAAGCTTTCTTT,TRBJ1-1,NA,TRBV7-9,NA
CASTDPTAHYGYTF,TGTGCCAGCACCGACCCGACAGCGCACTATGGCTACACCTTC,TRBJ1-2,NA,TRBV2,NA
CASSVKLAGGWDEQFF,TGCGCCAGCAGCGTAAAACTAGCGGGAGGATGGGATGAGCAGTTCTTC,TRBJ2-1,NA,TRBV5-1,TRBD2
CASSLELGLGEKLFF,TGTGCCAGCAGTTTAGAGCTGGGGCTTGGTGAAAAACTGTTTTTT,TRBJ1-4,once,TRBV28,NA
CASSRSGFLFTEAFF,TGTGCCAGCAGCCGATCAGGTTTTTTGTTCACTGAAGCTTTCTTT,TRBJ1-1,NA,TRBV11-2,NA
CATSRVGLLHGELFF,TGTGCCACCAGCAGAGTGGGACTCCTTCACGGGGAGCTGTTTTTT,TRBJ2-2,NA,TRBV15,NA
CASSQQSQLNYGYTF,TGTGCCAGCAGTCAACAGTCACAACTTAACTATGGCTACACCTTC,TRBJ1-2,NA,TRBV6-6,NA
CASSADSGSYNEQFF,TGTGCCAGCAGCGCCGATAGTGGCTCCTACAATGAGCAGTTCTTC,TRBJ2-1,NA,TRBV9,NA
CASSLVGSNEKLFF,TGTGCCAGCAGCTTAGTGGGTTCTAATGAAAAACTGTTTTTT,TRBJ1-4,NA,TRBV7-9,NA
CASSLARVIRTDTQYF,TGTGCCAGCAGCTTAGCGAGGGTAATACGCACAGATACGCAGTATTTT,TRBJ2-3,NA,TRBV7-6,NA
CASSASSPYNEQFF,TGTGCCAGCAGCGCGAGCAGCCCCTACAATGAGCAGTTCTTC,TRBJ2-1,NA,TRBV7-9,NA
CASSLDSTTNYGYTF,TGTGCCAGCAGCTTAGACAGCACCACTAACTATGGCTACACCTTC,TRBJ1-2,NA,TRBV13,NA